The clone carrying this T cell receptor (beta chain) was picked up a small number of times. This entry is derived from a study of blood T cell repertoires in COVID-19. Study-level information: Material from acute and convalescent COVID-19 was sourced from the United States, Italy and Spain. Sample material is recorded as cDNA or gDNA derived from T cells, B-cell-depleted T cells, or PBMCs.

Under the authors' procedure: By means of reference gene primer amplification, nucleated cell counts were estimated. Data came from immunoSEQ multiplex PCR; TCRdb stores just in-frame clones and leaves some out. D and trimming come from the DNA, and the V and J calls and clone size come from that table. The sample gives some 130,000 clones, 75% to 90% of which show up once; about 2% is in the top ten. Trimming removed 0 bases from V and 0 bases from J; junction bases left unmatched: 8. Germline loops: CDR1 SGHRS, CDR2 YFSETQ. The CDR3 runs 17 residues. The chain uses TRBV5-1 and TRBJ2-7; 8 bases align to TRBD1. The source of this sequence is a man in his 70s with acute or convalescent COVID-19. The sample was peripheral blood. CDR3 DNA: TGCGCCAGCAGCTTGGCCTCCGGGACAGGATCCTCCTACGAGCAGTACTTC. This sequence encodes CASSLASGTGSSYEQYF.